A selection of T cell receptor beta chains follows, all from one sample in a study of identical twins. TCRdb used MiXCR to reprocess the 5' RACE reads, holding one entry per CDR3 protein. The sample holds more than 1.5 million distinct CDR3 sequences, roughly a third seen once. Sequencing was performed on cord blood. These receptors all come from a newborn girl in good health. CDR3s include the opening cysteine and the closing phenylalanine or tryptophan. The order of the fields is J gene, clone size, V gene, D gene, CDR3 protein, CDR3 DNA. A D gene is named only where the DNA matches it firmly. Only some rows state a clone size, as once, few, many or a class for expanded clones.

>TRBJ2-1|-|TRBV3-1|TRBD2
CASSQGEGTRGEQFF
TGTGCCAGCAGCCAAGGAGAGGGGACTAGGGGTGAGCAGTTCTTC
>TRBJ2-2|few|TRBV28|-
CASSLSPDTGELFF
TGTGCCAGCAGTTTATCCCCAGACACCGGGGAGCTGTTTTTT
>TRBJ2-3|-|TRBV27|-
CASSFRKLAFTDTQYF
TGTGCCAGCAGTTTCCGTAAGCTAGCCTTCACAGATACGCAGTATTTT
>TRBJ2-3|-|TRBV20-1|-
CSAKRPDTRYF
TGCAGTGCGAAGCGCCCAGATACGCGGTATTTT
>TRBJ1-2|-|TRBV6-1|-
CASTRDTYGYTF
TGTGCCAGTACCCGGGACACCTATGGCTACACCTTC
>TRBJ2-7|-|TRBV27|-
CASSPLDHYEQYF
TGTGCCAGCAGTCCGCTGGATCACTACGAGCAGTACTTC
>TRBJ1-6|-|TRBV29-1|TRBD1
CSVRDRGKGSPLHF
TGCAGCGTCCGGGACAGGGGGAAAGGTTCACCCCTCCACTTT
>TRBJ1-2|many|TRBV27|TRBD1
CASSSDRGASYYGYTF
TGTGCCAGCAGTTCCGACAGGGGTGCGTCGTACTATGGCTACACCTTC
>TRBJ2-7|many|TRBV10-3|-
CAISVSYEQYF
TGTGCCATCAGTGTCTCCTACGAGCAGTACTTC
>TRBJ2-3|-|TRBV29-1|TRBD2
CSSSQRLARSVDTQYF
TGCAGCTCTAGCCAACGACTAGCGCGGAGTGTAGATACGCAGTATTTT
>TRBJ2-3|-|TRBV6-5|-
CASSYSTPRGATDTQYF
TGTGCCAGCAGTTACTCGACGCCGAGAGGGGCCACAGATACGCAGTATTTT
>TRBJ1-5|-|TRBV20-1|TRBD1
CSARRDRAGQPQHF
TGCAGTGCTAGACGAGACAGGGCGGGACAGCCCCAGCATTTT
>TRBJ2-4|-|TRBV28|-
CASSLYEGAKNIQYF
TGTGCCAGCAGTTTATATGAGGGGGCCAAAAACATTCAGTACTTC
>TRBJ1-1|-|TRBV20-1|-
CSASPARGENTEAFF
TGCAGTGCTAGCCCCGCGAGAGGGGAGAACACTGAAGCTTTCTTT
>TRBJ2-7|-|TRBV5-1|TRBD1
CASSVGWWGTETYEQYF
TGCGCCAGCAGCGTGGGTTGGTGGGGGACAGAGACCTACGAGCAGTACTTC
>TRBJ2-3|few|TRBV2|TRBD2
CASSEARTSGGRDTQYF
TGTGCCAGCAGTGAAGCTCGGACTAGCGGGGGCAGAGATACGCAGTATTTT
>TRBJ2-7|many|TRBV27|TRBD1
CASSLSRTGNEQYF
TGTGCCAGCAGTTTATCCCGGACAGGGAACGAGCAGTACTTC
>TRBJ2-4|-|TRBV5-1|TRBD1
CASSLWPPGQGENIQYF
TGCGCCAGCAGCTTGTGGCCTCCGGGACAGGGGGAAAACATTCAGTACTTC
>TRBJ1-2|-|TRBV28|-
CASSPLEGTNCGYTF
TGTGCCAGCAGCCCCTTGGAGGGTACTAACTGTGGCTACACCTTC
>TRBJ2-1|-|TRBV6-2/TRBV6-3|-
CASSYNFRRGGYNEQFF
TGTGCCAGCAGTTACAATTTTAGGAGGGGGGGATACAATGAGCAGTTCTTC
>TRBJ2-1|-|TRBV7-2|TRBD2
CASSLARGGGYNEQFF
TGTGCCAGCAGCTTAGCCCGCGGGGGGGGCTACAATGAGCAGTTCTTC
>TRBJ2-7|-|TRBV4-1|-
CASSQEGAAYEQYF
TGCGCCAGCAGCCAAGAAGGGGCAGCTTACGAGCAGTACTTC
>TRBJ2-3|-|TRBV20-1|-
CSAVPSTDTQYF
TGCAGTGCTGTCCCTAGCACAGATACGCAGTATTTT
>TRBJ1-2|-|TRBV4-1|-
CASSQGTEPPTNYGYTF
TGCGCCAGCAGCCAAGGGACCGAACCGCCTACTAACTATGGCTACACCTTC
>TRBJ2-5|-|TRBV14|-
CASSQDNLPRETQYF
TGTGCCAGCAGCCAAGATAACCTCCCTAGAGAGACCCAGTACTTC